The clone carrying this T cell receptor beta chain was recorded many times. Molecular barcoding with unique molecular identifiers was used for the TCRbeta library. One entry per CDR3 protein, called by TCRdb with MiXCR from the PCR reads. The sample shows some 590,000 distinct CDR3 sequences, about 10% of them seen only once. This sample stems from a study of T-cell reconstitution after alpha-beta-depleted transplantation in children. The CDR3 is 14 residues long. Trimming pared 1 base from V and 4 bases from J, leaving 11 bases between. The source of this sequence is a human donor who donated a stem cell graft to a child with acute myeloid leukemia. The input for sequencing was PBMCs from the stem cell graft donor, taken from the stem cell graft. V is TRBV12-3 or TRBV12-4 and J is TRBJ2-7; D unclear. The CDR3 coding sequence is TGTGCCAGCAGTTTAGAGGGCGCCCCGTACGAGCAGTACTTC. Translation: CASSLEGAPYEQYF.